The entry that follows covers one TCR beta chain sequence. The data were taken from a study of blood T cell repertoires in COVID-19. The germline V gene encodes CDR1 SGHTA and CDR2 FQGTGA. This CDR3 contains 13 residues. V shed 5 bases and J 4 bases; nucleotides not matched to a gene: 4. Assay used: immunoSEQ multiplex PCR; TCRdb lists only in-frame clones, some missing. This table has 200,000 to 250,000 clones, around 82% appearing once. Sequenced sample: peripheral blood. The clonotype originates from a man aged 50 to 59 with active or convalescent COVID-19. V is TRBV7-3 and J is TRBJ1-2, with TRBD1 identical over 7 bases. CDR3 nucleotides: TGTGCCAGCAGCCCGCGACAGGGCTATGGCTACACCTTC. It specifies CASSPRQGYGYTF.